This TCR beta chain was profiled in a study of blood T cell repertoires in COVID-19. On the study more broadly: The United States, Italy and Spain provided the acute and convalescent COVID-19 samples. T cells, B-cell-depleted T cells, or PBMCs provided the cDNA or gDNA that served as material.

Participants were aged 18 to 89 years, lived in 20 to 25 US areas, and enrolled virtually. Each participant's cohort was designated according to participant-reported clinical history. Clones were read by immunoSEQ multiplex PCR, and TCRdb kept only the in-frame ones, dropping some. The table shows some 270,000 clones, with just under 90% occurring only once. Trimming took 4 bases from V and 2 from J, leaving 19 bases between them. Looked up from germline, CDR1 is WSHSY and CDR2 is SAAADI. The CDR3 length is 17 residues. This clone was seen only once. Specimen: PBMCs or T cells enriched from blood (not recorded which). The sequence was obtained from a woman aged 55-75 years who had recovered from COVID-19. This chain uses TRBV10-2 with TRBJ2-3, with D perhaps matching TRBD1 (6 bases). CDR3 DNA sequence: TGCGCCAGCAGTGTTGTGTCCGGGACAACTCTCACAGATACGCAGTATTTT. Translating it yields CASSVVSGTTLTDTQYF.